Listed below are T cell receptor beta chains from one sample, sequenced in a study of radiotherapy plus CTLA-4 blockade in lung cancer. Assay: immunoSEQ multiplex PCR; the TCRdb copy retains only in-frame clones and omits some. The table shows roughly 45,000 clones, with less than 75% occurring only once. The sample was peripheral blood, taken from a patient treated with radiotherapy plus ipilimumab. These receptors all come from a human donor with non-small cell lung cancer who had a partial response to radiotherapy plus ipilimumab. CDR3s leave out the opening cysteine and the closing phenylalanine or tryptophan.

V	J	CDR3
TRBV7-3	TRBJ2-1	ASSPRPSEGIHEQF
TRBV5-5	TRBJ2-7	ASSLYQGAFSYEQY
TRBV5-1	TRBJ2-5	ASSPTKSGTQY
TRBV7-9	TRBJ2-5	ASSPGTSGGWETQY
TRBV10-3	TRBJ1-5	ATYEGSGSNQPQH
TRBV5-1	TRBJ2-3	ASSLGTDADTQY
TRBV6-4	TRBJ1-2	ASSDSNRGYGYT
TRBV14	TRBJ1-5	ASSQGRDQPQH
TRBV15	TRBJ1-1	ATSRLMGMNTEAF
TRBV5-1	TRBJ2-5	ASSLGGGGIKQETQY
TRBV9	TRBJ1-6	ASSVTGQSSYNSPLH
TRBV6-6	TRBJ2-1	ASSRSGNEQF
TRBV7-9	TRBJ1-2	ASRLQGGYGYT
TRBV7-8	TRBJ2-3	ASSLGGGGTDTQY
TRBV5-1	TRBJ2-3	ATSAGTSTDTQY
TRBV4-3	NA	ASSQETRGLSYEQY
TRBV19	TRBJ2-7	ASSRLAGVGDEQY
TRBV5-1	TRBJ1-3	ASSLGQEKSPGNTIY
TRBV5-1	TRBJ2-7	ASSVTSASYEQY
TRBV7-6	TRBJ1-6	ASSLAGGANSPLH
TRBV7-9	TRBJ2-5	ASSPWGDRETQY
TRBV5-1	TRBJ2-5	ASSLRGRGETQY
TRBV19	TRBJ2-5	ASRRTGGGETQY
TRBV6-5	TRBJ2-7	ASTQGSGGHEQY
TRBV18	TRBJ1-4	ASSPPQGPMRKLF
TRBV4-3	TRBJ2-3	ASSQAQGIQDTQY
TRBV9	TRBJ1-2	ASSVAPGDNYGYT
TRBV5-4	TRBJ1-3	ASSPAGLGNTIY
TRBV4-1	TRBJ1-2	ASSPPGQNYGYT
TRBV5-5	TRBJ2-1	ASSPSPRGLNEQF
TRBV7-2	TRBJ1-1	ASSHRDDNTEAF
TRBV7-3	TRBJ2-2	ASSLLGDSQHTGELF
TRBV7-2	TRBJ1-1	ASSSGGGAHTEAF
TRBV18	TRBJ1-6	ASSLRQGIVSPLH
TRBV6-1	TRBJ1-5	ASSGRTGYSNQPQH
TRBV27	TRBJ2-1	ASISRGTRAEQF
TRBV6-1	TRBJ1-4	ASSDRANLREKLF